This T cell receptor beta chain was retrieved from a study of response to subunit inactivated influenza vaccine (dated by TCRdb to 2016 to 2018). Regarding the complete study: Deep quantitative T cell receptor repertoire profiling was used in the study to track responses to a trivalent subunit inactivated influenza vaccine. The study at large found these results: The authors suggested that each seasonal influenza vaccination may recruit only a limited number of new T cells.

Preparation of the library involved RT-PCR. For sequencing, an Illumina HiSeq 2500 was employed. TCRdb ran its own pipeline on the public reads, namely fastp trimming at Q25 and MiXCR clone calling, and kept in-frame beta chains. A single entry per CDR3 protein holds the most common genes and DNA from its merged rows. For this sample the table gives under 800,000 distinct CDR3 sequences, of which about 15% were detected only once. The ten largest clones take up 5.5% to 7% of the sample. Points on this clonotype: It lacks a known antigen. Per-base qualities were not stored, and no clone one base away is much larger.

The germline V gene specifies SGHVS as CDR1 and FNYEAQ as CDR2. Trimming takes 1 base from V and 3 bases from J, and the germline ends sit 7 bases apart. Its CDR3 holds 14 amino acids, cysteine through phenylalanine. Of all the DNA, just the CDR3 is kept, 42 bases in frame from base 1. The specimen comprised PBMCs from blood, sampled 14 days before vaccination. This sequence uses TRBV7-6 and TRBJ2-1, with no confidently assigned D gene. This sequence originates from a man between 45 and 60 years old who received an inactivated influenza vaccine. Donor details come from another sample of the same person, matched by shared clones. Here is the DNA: TGTGCCAGCAGCTTAGATCCTAACTACAATGAGCAGTTCTTC. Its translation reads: CASSLDPNYNEQFF.